One sample yielded the 15 T cell receptor beta chains listed below, sequenced in a study of control samples from healthy donors and cancer patients. Profiled with immunoSEQ multiplex PCR; TCRdb holds only in-frame clones, not every one. The table has under 70,000 clones, roughly 90% seen once. Material for sequencing was PBMCs. The receptors were gathered from a man in his sixties with head and neck cancer.

The CDR3: CASSLVADEETQYF. The CDR3 DNA reads as TGTGCCAGCAGCTTGGTGGCCGATGAAGAGACCCAGTACTTC. The chain has TRBV5-4 and TRBJ2-5; no reliable D call. Trimming left V 0 bases short and J 3 bases short, with 9 bases between. The CDR3 covers 14 residues. CDR1 is SGHNT, CDR2 YYREEE, per germline (reference sequence).

This chain joins TRBV13 and TRBJ2-7, with TRBD2 matching over 13 bases. The CDR3 spans 18 residues. Germline trimming cut 5 bases from V and 2 bases from J; bases unmatched to any gene: 12. Germline assignment: CDR1 PRHDT and CDR2 FYEKMQ (reference sequence). CDR3: CASSPGLAGVAPAYEQYF. The CDR3 nucleotides read TGTGCCAGCAGCCCAGGACTAGCGGGAGTCGCCCCCGCCTACGAGCAGTACTTC.

This chain links TRBV20-1 with TRBJ1-1; unclear D gene. Germline V CDR1 and CDR2: DFQATT, SNEGSKA (reference sequence). The CDR3 is 11 amino acids. Trimming shortened V by 5 bases and J by 3 bases, and 7 bases separated the two germline ends. CDR3 DNA: TGCAGTGCTTTGGGCGACACTGAAGCTTTCTTT. Its translation: CSALGDTEAFF.

The chain combines TRBV4-1 with TRBJ1-2; TRBD1 might be the D (6 bases). Between the trimmed V and J ends, which lost 0 bases and 8 bases, there was a span of 13 bases. This CDR3 has 14 residues. From germline, CDR1 is MGHRA and CDR2 YSYEKL. This chain's CDR3 is CASSQDRGQRGYTF. The CDR3 nucleotides read TGCGCCAGCAGCCAAGATCGGGGGCAGCGAGGCTACACCTTC.

The chain employs TRBV6-2 or TRBV6-3 and TRBJ2-2; no definite D call. V lost 0 bases, J lost 6 bases, and 11 bases lay in between. Germline assignment: CDR1 MNHEY and CDR2 SVGEGT. This CDR3 is built from 15 residues. The CDR3 spells CASSYSLGVPGELFF. CDR3 DNA: TGTGCCAGCAGTTACTCTCTAGGAGTCCCCGGGGAGCTGTTTTTT.

The J gene is TRBJ1-5, the V gene TRBV19; D not certain. The V gene lost 5 bases and the J gene lost 2 bases, with 10 bases spanning the gap. This CDR3 has 14 amino acids. From germline, CDR1 is LNHDA and CDR2 SQIVND (reference sequence). The CDR3 spells CASSLKGGNQPQHF. The CDR3 DNA is TGTGCCAGTAGTTTGAAGGGTGGCAATCAGCCCCAGCATTTT. Complete variable domain (other parts from reference TRBV19 and TRBJ1-5): DGGITQSPKYLFRKEGQNVTLSCEQNLNHDAMYWYRQDPGQGLRLIYYSQIVNDFQKGDIAEGYSVSREKKESFPLTVTSAQKNPTAFYLCASSLKGGNQPQHFGDGTRLSIL.

The chain is built from TRBV11-2 and TRBJ2-5; D gene unclear. The CDR3 extends over 15 amino acids. Germline CDR1 SGHAT, CDR2 FQNNGV. V was trimmed by 3 bases and J by 5 bases, leaving 16 bases between them. The CDR3 loop is CASSLGPGFGETQYF. The CDR3 DNA is TGTGCCAGCAGCTTGGGCCCCGGATTTGGGGAGACCCAGTACTTC.

This chain connects TRBV24-1 to TRBJ2-2, with D possibly being TRBD2 (5 bases). From germline, CDR1 is KGHDR and CDR2 SFDVKD. This CDR3 is built from 14 residues. Between the trimmed V and J ends, which lost 4 bases and 3 bases, there was a span of 8 bases. CDR3 sequence (DNA): TGTGCCACCAGTGACATGGGAGACACCGGGGAGCTGTTTTTT. Its protein is CATSDMGDTGELFF.

This rearrangement joins TRBV19 to TRBJ1-5; D uncertain. This CDR3 has 15 residues. Trimming cost V 3 bases and J 7 bases, with 16 bases left between them. From germline, CDR1 is LNHDA and CDR2 SQIVND (reference sequence). The CDR3 bases are TGTGCCAGTAGTATGAACCGGCAGATCCGGCAGCCCCAGCATTTT. It yields the protein CASSMNRQIRQPQHF.

This chain connects TRBV28 to TRBJ1-5; TRBD1 matches at 8 bases. V was pared by 10 bases and J by 7 bases, with 6 bases of the junction left unmatched. The CDR3 runs 12 residues. CDR1 and CDR2 (germline): MDHEN, SYDVKM. The CDR3 nucleotides read TGTGCCATCAAGACAGGGGACCAGCCCCAGCATTTT. Translation gives CAIKTGDQPQHF.

The gene calls are TRBV28 and TRBJ1-1, with D possibly being TRBD1 (6 bases). CDR3 length: 19 residues. The germline V gene encodes CDR1 MDHEN and CDR2 SYDVKM. V lost 6 bases and J lost 0, with 26 bases in between. The CDR3 region is CASRTGRKSRGVMNTEAFF. The CDR3 nucleotides read TGTGCCAGCAGAACAGGGCGTAAAAGCAGGGGCGTGATGAACACTGAAGCTTTCTTT.

The chain couples TRBV6-5 to TRBJ1-3, with TRBD1 as a possible D gene (6 bases). Germline V lookup: CDR1 MNHEY, CDR2 SVGAGI. The CDR3 covers 14 residues. The V gene lost 6 bases and the J gene lost 4 bases, with 13 bases spanning the gap. The CDR3 DNA reads as TGTGCCAGCAGAAGGGACATATGGGGAAACACCATATATTTT. Translating gives CASRRDIWGNTIYF.

This clone was detected only once. The chain links TRBV19 to TRBJ2-2; a possible D gene is TRBD1 (5 bases). V dropped 6 bases and J dropped 8 bases, with 19 bases sitting between them. Germline CDR1 reads LNHDA; CDR2 reads SQIVND (reference sequence). The CDR3 has 15 residues. CDR3 amino acids: CASSLRWGTSGELFF. The CDR3 nucleotides are TGTGCCAGTAGCCTGCGGTGGGGCACCTCGGGGGAGCTGTTTTTT.

The gene calls are TRBV4-3 and TRBJ2-3; D gene ambiguous. Trimming shortened V by 0 bases and J by 2 bases, and 12 bases separated the two germline ends. Germline-derived CDR1 and CDR2 are LGHNA and YSLEER. The CDR3 is 16 residues long. CDR3 amino acids: CASSQDSSSNTDTQYF. Here the CDR3 DNA reads TGCGCCAGCAGCCAAGATTCGAGCAGCAACACAGATACGCAGTATTTT.

V is TRBV19 and J is TRBJ2-5; D may match TRBD1 or TRBD2 (6 bases each). This CDR3 comprises 15 residues. V was shortened by 3 bases and J by 5 bases, with 16 bases between the two germline ends. CDR1 LNHDA and CDR2 SQIVND come from the germline V gene (reference sequence). Here the CDR3 DNA reads TGTGCCAGTAGTATCCATGGAGGGGGTGCCGAGACCCAGTACTTC. It specifies CASSIHGGGAETQYF.